This T cell receptor (beta chain) emerged from a study of blood T cell repertoires in COVID-19. Here immunoSEQ multiplex PCR was the method, and the copy in TCRdb shows in-frame clones only, minus some. This table holds nearly 90,000 clones, 75% to 90% found once. CDR3 length: 13 amino acids. Germline V gene sequence: CDR1 MNHEY, CDR2 SVGEGT. Concerning this clone itself: At one end the junction does not follow the germline gene, possibly because of a read error.

Sequenced sample: peripheral blood. V usage is TRBV6-2 or TRBV6-3 and J usage is TRBJ2-4, with 13 bases matching TRBD2. The TCR was taken from a man at least 80 years old with acute or convalescent COVID-19. This chain's CDR3 is CASSPLGLAGNHF. CDR3 nucleotide sequence: TGTGCCAGCAGTCCCCTGGGACTAGCGGGAAATCACTTC.